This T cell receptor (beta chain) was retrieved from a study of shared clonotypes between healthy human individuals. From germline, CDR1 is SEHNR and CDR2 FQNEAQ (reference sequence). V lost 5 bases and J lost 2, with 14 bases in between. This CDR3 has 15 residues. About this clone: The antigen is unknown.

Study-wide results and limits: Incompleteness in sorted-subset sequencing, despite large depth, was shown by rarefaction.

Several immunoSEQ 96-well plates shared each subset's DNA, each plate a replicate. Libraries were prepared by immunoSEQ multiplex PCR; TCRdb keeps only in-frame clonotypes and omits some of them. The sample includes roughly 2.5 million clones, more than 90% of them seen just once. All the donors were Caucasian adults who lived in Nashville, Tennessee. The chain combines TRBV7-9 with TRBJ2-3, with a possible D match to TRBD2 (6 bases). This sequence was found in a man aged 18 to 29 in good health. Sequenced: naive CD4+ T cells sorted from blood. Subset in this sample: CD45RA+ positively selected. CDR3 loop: CASSLRDSLTDTQYF. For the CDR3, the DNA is TGTGCCAGCAGCCTCCGGGACTCTCTCACAGATACGCAGTATTTT.